This is a list of T cell receptor beta chains from one sample in a study of beta chain features in type 1 diabetes. Clones were sequenced by immunoSEQ multiplex PCR, and TCRdb holds only the in-frame ones, with some missing. The table has roughly 140,000 clones, 10% seen once; the top ten hold approximately 0.46%. Sample: central memory CD4+ T cells from blood. The receptor source for this set is a man between 25 and 39 years old with type 1 diabetes. Both conserved end residues are part of each CDR3. D genes are given only for firm matches. Only part of the rows carry a size: once, few, many, or a class if the clone is expanded.

v_gene	d_gene	j_gene	abundance	CDR3aa	CDR3nt
TRBV5-6	.	TRBJ2-5	.	CASSLGGQETQYF	TGTGCCAGCAGCTTGGGCGGCCAAGAGACCCAGTACTTC
TRBV6-6	TRBD1	TRBJ1-1	.	CASSYRTGGTEAFF	TGTGCCAGCAGTTACAGGACAGGGGGCACTGAAGCTTTCTTT
TRBV28	.	TRBJ2-3	few	CASSFFLSGAPTDTQYF	TGTGCCAGCAGTTTCTTTCTTTCAGGGGCCCCCACAGATACGCAGTATTTT
TRBV19	TRBD2	TRBJ2-1	few	CASSEGRTSAYNEQFF	TGTGCCAGTAGTGAGGGTCGGACTAGCGCCTACAATGAGCAGTTCTTC
TRBV7-3	TRBD2	TRBJ2-2	.	CASSLFPAGAVSGELFF	TGTGCCAGCAGCTTATTCCCGGCGGGAGCGGTCTCCGGGGAGCTGTTTTTT
TRBV7-3	TRBD1	TRBJ2-1	few	CASSSTGGSYNEQFF	TGTGCCAGCAGCTCGACAGGGGGGTCCTACAATGAGCAGTTCTTC
TRBV7-3	.	TRBJ2-3	few	CASSLHERPDTQYF	TGTGCCAGCAGCTTACACGAGAGGCCAGATACGCAGTATTTT
TRBV18	.	TRBJ1-5	.	CASSELGGDSNQPQHF	TGTGCCAGCTCGGAGCTAGGGGGGGATAGCAATCAGCCCCAGCATTTT
TRBV18	.	TRBJ2-5	.	CASSPNQRETQYF	TGTGCCAGCTCACCAAACCAGCGAGAGACCCAGTACTTC
TRBV28	TRBD1	TRBJ2-5	.	CASSLQGARETQYF	TGTGCCAGCAGCTTACAGGGGGCCCGGGAGACCCAGTACTTC
TRBV5-1	.	TRBJ2-6	.	CASSLTLDSHSGANVLTF	TGCGCCAGCAGCTTGACGTTGGACAGCCACTCTGGGGCCAACGTCCTGACTTTC
TRBV7-9	TRBD1	TRBJ1-2	.	CASSPRQGLSGYTF	TGTGCCAGCAGCCCTCGACAGGGCCTCAGCGGCTACACCTTC
TRBV7-3	TRBD1	TRBJ1-5	few	CASSPLTGNQPQHF	TGTGCCAGCAGCCCCTTGACAGGGAATCAGCCCCAGCATTTT
TRBV19	.	TRBJ1-1	few	CASRGAAVSEAFF	TGTGCCAGTAGGGGAGCGGCGGTCTCTGAAGCTTTCTTT
TRBV5-4	TRBD2	TRBJ2-1	few	CASSTELAGLYNEQFF	TGTGCCAGCAGCACGGAGCTAGCGGGATTATACAATGAGCAGTTCTTC
TRBV29-1	TRBD2	TRBJ2-3	.	CSAAGASGRTDTQYF	TGCAGCGCCGCCGGGGCTAGCGGGAGGACAGATACGCAGTATTTT
TRBV9	.	TRBJ2-5	.	CASSGASKETQYF	TGTGCCAGCAGCGGCGCTAGCAAGGAGACCCAGTACTTC
TRBV28	.	TRBJ1-5	few	CASREIGGDHQPQHF	TGTGCCAGCAGGGAAATCGGGGGGGACCATCAGCCCCAGCATTTT
TRBV15	TRBD2	TRBJ2-7	few	CATSRGLTSGSYEQYF	TGTGCCACCAGCAGAGGACTGACTAGCGGGAGCTACGAGCAGTACTTC
TRBV9	.	TRBJ2-1	.	CASSVVGGVGEQFF	TGTGCCAGCAGCGTAGTGGGGGGAGTTGGTGAGCAGTTCTTC
TRBV27	TRBD1	TRBJ2-7	few	CASSIQTGLGYEQYF	TGTGCCAGCAGTATTCAGACAGGGCTGGGCTACGAGCAGTACTTC
TRBV15	.	TRBJ2-1	.	CATAPDRRSGNEQFF	TGTGCCACCGCCCCGGACAGAAGAAGCGGCAATGAGCAGTTCTTC
TRBV29-1	TRBD1	TRBJ2-3	.	CSVTGTGGSDTQYF	TGCAGCGTTACCGGGACAGGGGGATCAGATACGCAGTATTTT
TRBV7-3	TRBD1	TRBJ2-7	few	CASSSPGTGAEQYF	TGTGCCAGCAGCTCACCCGGGACAGGGGCCGAGCAGTACTTC
TRBV4-2	.	TRBJ1-4	few	CASSQGRINEKLFF	TGTGCCAGCAGCCAAGGGCGGATTAATGAAAAACTGTTTTTT
TRBV4-3	TRBD2	TRBJ2-1	.	CASSQDQREDYNEQFF	TGCGCCAGCAGCCAAGATCAGCGGGAGGACTACAATGAGCAGTTCTTC
TRBV5-1	TRBD2	TRBJ2-1	.	CASSPGTSGSRNEQFF	TGCGCCAGCAGCCCCGGGACTAGCGGGAGCAGGAATGAGCAGTTCTTC
TRBV7-6	.	TRBJ2-5	few	CASQPGGDQETQYF	TGTGCCAGCCAACCCGGCGGAGACCAAGAGACCCAGTACTTC
TRBV28	.	TRBJ2-3	few	CASSLRGFTDTQYF	TGTGCCAGCAGTTTAAGAGGGTTCACAGATACGCAGTATTTT
TRBV4-3	.	TRBJ2-1	.	CASSQGPAGSYNEQFF	TGCGCCAGCAGCCAAGGGCCAGCCGGGTCCTACAATGAGCAGTTCTTC
TRBV27	TRBD1	TRBJ2-2	few	CASSPGQGAGGTGELFF	TGTGCCAGCAGTCCCGGACAGGGGGCTGGGGGAACCGGGGAGCTGTTTTTT
TRBV2	.	TRBJ2-2	many	CASRPGSGELFF	TGTGCCAGCAGGCCAGGGTCCGGGGAGCTGTTTTTT
TRBV4-1	.	TRBJ2-5	.	CASSLGSSETQYF	TGCGCCAGCAGCCTAGGTAGCTCGGAGACCCAGTACTTC
TRBV28	.	TRBJ2-7	.	CASSLGTHYEQYF	TGTGCCAGCAGTTTGGGCACCCACTACGAGCAGTACTTC
TRBV19	TRBD1	TRBJ2-2	.	CASSSGQDTGELFF	TGTGCCAGTAGTAGCGGACAGGACACCGGGGAGCTGTTTTTT
TRBV5-4	.	TRBJ2-5	few	CASSLELVGETQYF	TGTGCCAGCAGCTTGGAACTGGTGGGCGAGACCCAGTACTTC
TRBV7-9	TRBD1	TRBJ1-1	.	CASSFGTGYTEAFF	TGTGCCAGCAGCTTTGGGACAGGGTACACTGAAGCTTTCTTT
TRBV29-1	TRBD1	TRBJ2-7	.	CSARGRDGYEQYF	TGCAGCGCCAGGGGGCGCGACGGCTACGAGCAGTACTTC
TRBV9	.	TRBJ1-5	few	CASSVGGGQPQHF	TGTGCCAGCAGCGTAGGAGGCGGTCAGCCCCAGCATTTT
TRBV7-9	.	TRBJ2-1	many	CASSLAPLYEQFF	TGTGCCAGCAGCTTAGCCCCTTTGTATGAGCAGTTCTTC
TRBV28	TRBD2	TRBJ2-1	few	CASSPGRGVGEQFF	TGTGCCAGCAGTCCGGGACGGGGGGTCGGTGAGCAGTTCTTC
TRBV30	TRBD2	TRBJ2-7	.	CAWSKTGTSWRLTHEQYF	TGTGCCTGGAGTAAGACCGGGACTAGCTGGAGGTTAACCCACGAGCAGTACTTC
TRBV5-1	TRBD2	TRBJ2-3	.	CASGQTSGESTDTQYF	TGCGCCAGCGGCCAGACTAGCGGGGAATCCACAGATACGCAGTATTTT
TRBV6-5	TRBD2	TRBJ2-2	.	CASRRTSSGELFF	TGTGCCAGCAGGAGGACTAGCTCCGGGGAGCTGTTTTTT